Below are 4 T cell receptor beta chains sequenced from a single sample in a study of T cell responses to AZD1222 COVID-19 vaccine. The assay was immunoSEQ multiplex PCR, and TCRdb's table has in-frame clones only and misses some. Here the sample spans more than 100,000 clones, around 91% being singletons. The material was peripheral blood, obtained on day 0 of AZD1222 vaccination. These TCRs come from an adult in good health.

V is TRBV5-1 and J is TRBJ2-7; a possible D gene is TRBD1 (6 bases). Trimming shortened V by 0 bases and J by 3 bases, and 10 bases separated the two germline ends. The CDR3 consists of 14 residues. The V gene's germline CDR1 is SGHRS and CDR2 YFSETQ. The CDR3: CASSLAGTSYEQYF. CDR3 DNA sequence: TGCGCCAGCAGCTTGGCCGGGACAAGCTACGAGCAGTACTTC.

The rearrangement uses TRBV28 and TRBJ1-1; tentatively, D is TRBD1 (6 bases). Germline CDR1 reads MDHEN; CDR2 reads SYDVKM. V dropped 8 bases and J dropped 3 bases, with 22 bases sitting between them. The CDR3 consists of 16 residues. CDR3 DNA sequence: TGTGCCAGCCGCCCACAGGGTCTGATGTTAGACACTGAAGCTTTCTTT. Its protein is CASRPQGLMLDTEAFF.

The chain recombines TRBV27 with TRBJ2-1; 10 nucleotides match TRBD2. Trimming removed 8 bases from V and 5 bases from J; junction bases left unmatched: 12. This CDR3 has 16 amino acids. Per the germline V gene, CDR1 is MNHEY and CDR2 is SMNVEV (reference sequence). The CDR3 nucleotides are TGTGCCAGCGTCCCTCCCATAGCGGGAGGACACAATGAGCAGTTCTTC. The encoded protein is CASVPPIAGGHNEQFF.

The V and J genes are TRBV28 and TRBJ1-2; no definite D call. The CDR3 covers 15 residues. The germline V and J ends were trimmed by 6 bases and 2 bases, with 16 bases remaining between them. Germline V gene data show CDR1 as MDHEN and CDR2 as SYDVKM. The CDR3 reads CASSLSPVANYGYTF. The CDR3 DNA follows: TGTGCCAGCAGCCTCTCTCCAGTAGCAAACTATGGCTACACCTTC.